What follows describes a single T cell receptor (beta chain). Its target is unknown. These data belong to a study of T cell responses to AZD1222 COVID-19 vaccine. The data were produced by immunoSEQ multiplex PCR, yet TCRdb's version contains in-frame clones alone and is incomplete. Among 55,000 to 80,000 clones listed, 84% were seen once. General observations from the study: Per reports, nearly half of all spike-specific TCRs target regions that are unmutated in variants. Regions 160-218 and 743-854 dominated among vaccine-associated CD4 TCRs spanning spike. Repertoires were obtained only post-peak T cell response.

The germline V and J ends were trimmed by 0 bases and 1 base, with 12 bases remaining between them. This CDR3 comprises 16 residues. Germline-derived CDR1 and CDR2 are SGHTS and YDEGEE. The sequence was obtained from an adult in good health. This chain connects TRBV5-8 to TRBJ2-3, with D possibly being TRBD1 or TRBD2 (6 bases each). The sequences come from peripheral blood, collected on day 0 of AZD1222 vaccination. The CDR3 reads CASSLGAGHRTDTQYF. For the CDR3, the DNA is TGTGCCAGCAGCTTGGGGGCGGGACACCGCACAGATACGCAGTATTTT.